Listed here is a single T cell receptor beta chain. What it binds is unknown. Under the authors' procedure: Junction-only sequences without quality scores were provided by ImmunoSEQ, so filtering was different. TCRdb's table, derived via immunoSEQ multiplex PCR, lists solely in-frame clones and lacks some. V, J and clone size derive from that table, while D and trimming were established from the DNA sequence. The top ten clones hold about 0.35% of a sample with roughly 1.4 million clones, about 98.5% of them seen once. This specimen comes from a study of shared clonotypes between healthy human individuals. Broader study findings: With a handful of donors compared, roughly 5% of naive CD4 clonotypes were shared. Represented diversity (both genetic and exposure-history) was limited by the small number of donors.

In germline, CDR1 is KGHSH, CDR2 LQKENI. This CDR3 comprises 14 residues. V dropped 4 bases and J dropped 6; count of bases not matched to a gene: 6. V is TRBV18 and J is TRBJ2-1, with 7 bases identical to TRBD1. Sequencing was performed on naive CD4+ T cells sorted from blood. Subset: CD45RA+ positively selected. The clonotype comes from a man aged 25-45 years in good health. Here the CDR3 reads CASSLMTGSNEQFF. The CDR3 region has the DNA TGTGCCAGCTCACTGATGACAGGGTCCAATGAGCAGTTCTTC.